This entry is about one T cell receptor (beta chain). This clone was recorded only once. Its antigen remains undetermined. Base qualities are missing; no much larger clone stands one base away. This sample was taken from a study of blood T cell repertoires in COVID-19 (dated by TCRdb to the early 2020s). In the study overall: The collaborator samples originated in the United States, Italy and Spain and spanned the acute and convalescent phases of COVID-19. The material from the prospective study consisted of cDNA or gDNA derived from T cells, B-cell-depleted T cells, or PBMCs. Subjects who had been exposed to COVID-19, were actively infected with it, or had recovered from it provided the deeply sampled blood TCRbeta repertoires that made up the dataset. The repertoires were released in a freely available public database meant as a resource for research on the immune response to SARS-CoV-2. The samples were drawn from two sources: the first 160 participants of the ongoing ImmuneRACE study, and 1,000 to 1,500 subjects contributed by 6 global collaborators. Where available, HLA class I and class II types were obtained from metadata supplied by the sample provider rather than from assay-based typing. Nearly every sample came with metadata listing a de-identified subject ID, COVID-19 status, age in years and sex.

The immunoSEQ Assay, a bias-controlled multiplex PCR, was used to amplify TCRbeta CDR3 regions from genomic DNA. From the authors' description of their analysis: The number of nucleated cells in each sample was estimated by amplification of reference gene primers within the assay. To quantify the absolute abundance of each unique TCRbeta CDR3 rearrangement, sequence reads were collapsed and filtered. For each sample, productive Simpson clonality was calculated as the square root of Simpson's diversity index across productive rearrangements. TCRdb provides this immuneACCESS table in a form limited to in-frame rearrangements. Some clones are lacking; in checked studies, under half of them reflect an unresolved V gene, and why the rest are absent is not known. V and J calls and clone size are as listed in that table; D and trimming were resolved from the DNA. The sample table lists about 100,000 clones, over 85% of them with a count of one. The ten top clones hold 4.5% to 6% of the sample.

The collaborating institutions used their own protocols to collect whole blood in K2EDTA tubes. Collaborator samples were shipped for TCRbeta analysis as frozen whole blood, isolated PBMCs, or DNA extracted from either sample type. What the work shows at the level of the full study, not this receptor alone: Clinical and demographic metadata were provided uncurated, with the amount varying by source and participant.

According to the germline V gene, CDR1 reads SNHLY and CDR2 reads FYNNEI. From the cysteine up to the phenylalanine, the CDR3 has a length of 18 residues. Kept here is only the CDR3 DNA, which spans 54 bases and is read in frame from base 1. The germline ends are 18 bases apart after V is trimmed by 6 bases and J by 0 bases. This clonotype originated in an older man with acute or convalescent COVID-19. The sample taken for sequencing was peripheral blood. The V and J genes are TRBV2 and TRBJ1-6, with the D segment identity uncertain. The sequenced DNA: TGTGCCAGCAGCTCCCTGCCCTCTAGGAGCTCCTATAATTCACCCCTCCACTTT. The encoded protein is CASSSLPSRSSYNSPLHF.